Here is one TCR beta chain with its context. Its antigen is unidentified. The identical CDR3 is also encoded by other nucleotide sequences in the sample. The record originates from a study of shared clonotypes between healthy human individuals. TCRdb's table, derived via immunoSEQ multiplex PCR, lists solely in-frame clones and lacks some. The sample includes about 1.5 million clones, roughly 98% of them seen just once. Overall study results and limits: Shared clonotypes: about 5% naive CD4, around 4% naive CD8, about 2.5% memory CD4, under 0.5% memory CD8.

Material: naive CD4+ T cells sorted from blood. Subset given: CD45RA+ positively selected. The receptor was isolated from a man aged 25 to 40 in good health.

The DNA for the CDR3 is TGTGCCAGCAGTTTAGGCTCTGGGGCCAACGTCCTGACTTTC. Its translation is CASSLGSGANVLTF. The chain carries TRBV28 and TRBJ2-6, with unresolved D. CDR1 and CDR2 from the germline V gene are MDHEN and SYDVKM. V lost 2 bases, J lost 0 bases, and 2 bases lay in between. The CDR3 covers 14 residues.